A single sample is the source of the 26 T cell receptor beta chains below, sequenced in a study of blood T cell repertoires in COVID-19. Only in-frame clones appear in the TCRdb table, and some are missing; sequencing was by immunoSEQ multiplex PCR. This table holds 150,000 to 200,000 clones, 76% found once. Material for sequencing was peripheral blood. The receptors here all came from a woman between 45 and 60 years old with active or convalescent COVID-19.

The chain links TRBV9 to TRBJ2-1; D call uncertain. The germline gives CDR1 SGDLS, CDR2 YYNGEE. V lost 0 bases and J 4 bases, leaving 11 bases between the germline ends. This CDR3 has 15 residues. CDR3 in DNA: TGTGCCAGCAGCGTAGATGTCGACTCTTACAATGAGCAGTTCTTC. Protein: CASSVDVDSYNEQFF.

There are a few counts of this clone. The chain recombines TRBV7-6 with TRBJ1-2; possibly TRBD1 for D (5 bases). The CDR3 runs 15 residues. CDR1 is SGHVS, CDR2 FNYEAQ, per germline. The V and J ends lost 1 base and 3 bases respectively, with 12 bases between them. In nucleotides, the CDR3 is TGTGCCAGCAGCTTAGTAGCCGGGGACTACTATGGCTACACCTTC. It yields the protein CASSLVAGDYYGYTF.

The chain links TRBV4-3 to TRBJ2-3; TRBD2 matches at 11 bases. The germline gives CDR1 LGHNA, CDR2 YSLEER. The CDR3 sequence is 17 residues long. V trimming: 2 bases; J trimming: 0 bases; junction bases outside the gene matches: 4. This CDR3 is CASSQRLAGGSTDTQYF. The CDR3, as DNA: TGCGCCAGCAGCCAACGCCTAGCGGGGGGTAGCACAGATACGCAGTATTTT.

V and J are TRBV5-6 and TRBJ1-3; D may be TRBD1 (6 bases). Trimming stripped 5 bases from V and 1 base from J, with 16 bases between. CDR3 length: 16 residues. Germline V CDR1 and CDR2: SGHDT, YYEEEE. The chain's CDR3 is CASSLPGGASGNTIYF. CDR3 DNA: TGTGCCAGCAGTTTACCGGGGGGCGCGTCTGGAAACACCATATATTTT.

This chain links TRBV5-1 with TRBJ2-1; 10 bases are shared with TRBD1. There are 15 residues in the CDR3. The trim removed 7 bases at V and 2 bases at J, leaving 6 bases unmatched. CDR1 and CDR2 from the germline V gene are SGHRS and YFSETQ. The CDR3 coding sequence is TGCGCCAGCTCCGGGGGACAGGGGCCCTACAATGAGCAGTTCTTC. This translates into CASSGGQGPYNEQFF.

The chain couples TRBV7-3 to TRBJ2-3; possible D gene TRBD2, 6 bases. The CDR3 runs 14 residues. Trimming took off 5 bases at V and 5 bases at J, with 14 bases between the two ends. The germline CDR1 and CDR2 sequences are SGHTA and FQGTGA. CDR3 sequence: CASSKGHGGDTQYF. In DNA, the CDR3 is TGTGCCAGCAGCAAAGGACACGGGGGAGATACGCAGTATTTT.

The rearrangement joins TRBV9 to TRBJ2-6; no definite D call. Between the trimmed V and J ends, which lost 2 bases and 0 bases, there was a span of 12 bases. This CDR3 is built from 17 residues. Germline CDR1 is SGDLS and CDR2 is YYNGEE. CDR3 DNA sequence: TGTGCCAGCAGCGTTCTTGCCAGTCGCTCTGGGGCCAACGTCCTGACTTTC. The encoded protein is CASSVLASRSGANVLTF. The entire variable domain, with the rest obtained from reference TRBV9 and TRBJ2-6, is as follows: DSGVTQTPKHLITATGQRVTLRCSPRSGDLSVYWYQQSLDQGLQFLIQYYNGEERAKGNILERFSAQQFPDLHSELNLSSLELGDSALYFCASSVLASRSGANVLTFGAGSRLTVL.

This clone was picked up one time. The chain carries TRBV6-5 and TRBJ1-2; TRBD1 is a possible D gene (5 bases). V lost 6 bases, J lost 5 bases, and 19 bases lay in between. This CDR3 is built from 15 residues. Germline lookup yields CDR1 MNHEY and CDR2 SVGAGI. The CDR3 DNA sequence: TGTGCCAGCAGATACACGACCGGGGGAGGGTATGGCTACACCTTC. Encoded protein: CASRYTTGGGYGYTF.

The table lists this clone with a count of one. J is TRBJ1-6 and V is TRBV30; possibly TRBD1 for D (5 bases). The CDR3 extends over 14 amino acids. Germline CDR1 and CDR2: GTSNPN and SVGIG (reference sequence). V was trimmed by 1 base and J by 9 bases, leaving 13 bases between them. For the CDR3, the DNA is TGTGCCTGGAGTGCGCAGGGCCCTTCTTCACCCCTCCACTTT. Amino acid sequence: CAWSAQGPSSPLHF.

CDR3 DNA sequence: TGTGCCAGCAGTTCCCGAAGACTAGCGGGAGCTGGGGAGCAGTACTTC. The encoded protein is CASSSRRLAGAGEQYF. V usage is TRBV27 and J usage is TRBJ2-7, with 12 bases fitting TRBD2. Germline V gene sequence: CDR1 MNHEY, CDR2 SMNVEV (reference sequence). CDR3 length: 16 residues. The trim removed 4 bases at V and 7 bases at J, leaving 11 bases unmatched.

V and J are TRBV2 and TRBJ2-1; TRBD2 might be the D (6 bases). The CDR3 spans 13 residues. The germline CDR1 and CDR2 sequences are SNHLY and FYNNEI. V lost 9 bases, J lost 0 bases, and 9 bases lay in between. The CDR3 loop is CARRGSSYNEQFF. The CDR3 coding sequence is TGTGCCAGACGGGGGAGCTCCTACAATGAGCAGTTCTTC.

The chain is built from TRBV24-1 and TRBJ2-1; perhaps TRBD1 as D (7 bases). Germline CDR1 KGHDR, CDR2 SFDVKD. This CDR3 contains 15 residues. V gave up 0 bases and J gave up 7 bases, with 12 bases separating them. CDR3 residues: CATSDLDRDSNEQFF. The CDR3 bases are TGTGCCACCAGTGATTTGGACAGGGACTCAAATGAGCAGTTCTTC.

This clone was detected only once. This chain connects TRBV7-9 to TRBJ2-1, with D hard to call. The germline gives CDR1 SEHNR, CDR2 FQNEAQ (reference sequence). Deletions cut 1 base from V and 7 bases from J, with 11 bases between. This CDR3 is built from 14 residues. CDR3 coding DNA: TGTGCCAGCAGCTTAGATCAGGTTAGGAATGAGCAGTTCTTC. It is translated as CASSLDQVRNEQFF.

The CDR3 coding sequence is TGTGCCAGCAGCACGAGGGGACAGGGGGCGCGGGAGACCCAGTACTTC. Its translation: CASSTRGQGARETQYF. The chain combines TRBV9 with TRBJ2-5; 12 bases map to TRBD1. Germline CDR1 SGDLS, CDR2 YYNGEE. The CDR3 covers 16 residues. V was clipped by 4 bases and J by 5 bases; unmatched bases: 9.

This rearrangement joins TRBV19 to TRBJ1-3; D is undetermined. CDR3 size: 14 residues. Trimming left V 6 bases short and J 0 bases short, with 9 bases between. CDR1 and CDR2 (germline): LNHDA, SQIVND (reference sequence). In DNA form, the CDR3 reads TGTGCCAGTAGGGGCCAGGTCTCTGGAAACACCATATATTTT. Residues: CASRGQVSGNTIYF.

This clone occurred a few times. The chain uses TRBV7-9 and TRBJ2-5; TRBD2 matches 7 bases. After removal of 3 bases from V and 4 bases from J, the junction contained 5 bases not matched to a gene. Germline CDR1 and CDR2: SEHNR and FQNEAQ (reference sequence). The CDR3 runs to 14 residues. In DNA, the CDR3 is TGTGCCAGCAGCTTCTTTTCGGGAGGAGAGACCCAGTACTTC. Amino acids: CASSFFSGGETQYF. Supplemented by reference TRBV7-9 and TRBJ2-5, the full variable domain reads DTGVSQNPRHKITKRGQNVTFRCDPISEHNRLYWYRQTLGQGPEFLTYFQNEAQLEKSRLLSDRFSAERPKGSFSTLEIQRTEQGDSAMYLCASSFFSGGETQYFGPGTRLLVL.

CDR3 loop: CASSQTGQGSGELFF. The CDR3 bases are TGTGCCAGCAGTCAAACGGGACAGGGGTCGGGGGAGCTGTTTTTT. The J gene is TRBJ2-2, the V gene TRBV2; 10 bases align to TRBD1. In germline, CDR1 is SNHLY, CDR2 FYNNEI. This CDR3 spans 15 amino acids. V shed 5 bases and J 8 bases; nucleotides not matched to a gene: 8.

This clone was counted many times. V and J are TRBV28 and TRBJ1-2; 9 bases are a match to TRBD1. Germline V gene data show CDR1 as MDHEN and CDR2 as SYDVKM. Trimming removed 4 bases from V and 4 bases from J; junction bases left unmatched: 10. This CDR3 spans 16 amino acids. This chain's CDR3 is CASSSGQGPGSYGYTF. DNA for the CDR3: TGTGCCAGCAGTTCCGGACAGGGGCCGGGATCCTATGGCTACACCTTC.

The chain joins TRBV25-1 to TRBJ1-5; TRBD1 is a possible D gene (6 bases). The CDR3 has 13 amino acids. The V gene lost 8 bases and the J gene lost 0 bases, with 8 bases spanning the gap. Germline CDR1 is MGHDK and CDR2 is SYGVNS. The CDR3 is CASAQGSNQPQHF. The DNA for the CDR3 is TGTGCCAGCGCACAGGGTAGCAATCAGCCCCAGCATTTT. Full variable domain (remainder filled in from reference TRBV25-1 and TRBJ1-5): EADIYQTPRYLVIGTGKKITLECSQTMGHDKMYWYQQDPGMELHLIHYSYGVNSTEKGDLSSESTVSRIRTEHFPLTLESARPSHTSQYLCASAQGSNQPQHFGDGTRLSIL.

The genes are TRBV6-2 or TRBV6-3 and TRBJ2-7; D is possibly TRBD1 (6 bases). Trimming cost V 3 bases and J 0 bases, with 12 bases left between them. Per germline, CDR1 MNHEY and CDR2 SVGEGT. This CDR3 spans 15 amino acids. The CDR3 DNA sequence: TGTGCCAGCAGTTATAGGGGGAAAAGCTCCTACGAGCAGTACTTC. Translation gives CASSYRGKSSYEQYF.

A note on this clone: Within the sample, other DNA sequences also encode this same CDR3. The chain combines TRBV6-5 with TRBJ2-1; 9 positions agree with TRBD2. The junction had 4 bases not matched to a gene; V was cut back by 2 bases and J by 5 bases. CDR3 length equals 15 residues. Germline V gives CDR1 MNHEY, CDR2 SVGAGI. CDR3 sequence: CASSYGGGGNNEQFF. The CDR3 DNA sequence: TGTGCCAGCAGTTACGGCGGGGGGGGGAACAATGAGCAGTTCTTC.

V usage is TRBV2 and J usage is TRBJ1-5; D is unclear. V was shortened by 5 bases and J by 0 bases, with 11 bases between the two germline ends. CDR3 size: 15 residues. Germline V CDR1 and CDR2: SNHLY, FYNNEI. The CDR3 DNA reads as TGTGCCAGCAGTTTCCTGGCAGTTAGCAATCAGCCCCAGCATTTT. This translates into CASSFLAVSNQPQHF. The whole variable domain, filled in from reference TRBV2 and TRBJ1-5, reads EPEVTQTPSHQVTQMGQEVILRCVPISNHLYFYWYRQILGQKVEFLVSFYNNEISEKSEIFDDQFSVERPDGSNFTLKIRSTKLEDSAMYFCASSFLAVSNQPQHFGDGTRLSIL.

The rearrangement links TRBV12-3 or TRBV12-4 to TRBJ2-7; D gene ambiguous. The CDR3 length is 11 residues. The ends were cut back, 4 bases at V and 2 bases at J, with 3 bases in the middle. CDR3 nucleotide sequence: TGTGCCAGCAGTTCGGCCTACGAGCAGTACTTC. It translates to CASSSAYEQYF.

This clone has more than one count but fewer than ten. The chain uses TRBV5-1 and TRBJ1-2, with 9 bases that match TRBD1. Germline lookup yields CDR1 SGHRS and CDR2 YFSETQ. This CDR3 is 15 amino acids long. Trimming at V came to 4 bases and at J to 8 bases, leaving 12 bases not matched to a gene. CDR3 loop: CASSPGQGYTDGYTF. The CDR3, as DNA: TGCGCCAGCAGCCCGGGACAGGGATATACGGACGGCTACACCTTC.

This chain joins TRBV7-2 and TRBJ1-5, with 7 bases fitting TRBD1. The CDR3 has 15 residues. V lost 2 bases to trimming and J lost 5 bases; unmatched junction nucleotides: 6. CDR1 is SGHTA and CDR2 is FQGNSA in the germline V gene. As DNA, the CDR3 is TGTGCCAGCAGCTTATTTCACAGGGGTGATCAGCCCCAGCATTTT. Amino acids: CASSLFHRGDQPQHF.

The chain carries TRBV19 and TRBJ2-6; 10 positions match TRBD1. Germline CDR1 is LNHDA and CDR2 is SQIVND (reference sequence). CDR3 length equals 19 residues. Germline trimming cut 1 base from V and 0 bases from J; bases unmatched to any gene: 6. This chain's CDR3 is CASSIVPGQGVSGANVLTF. The CDR3, as DNA: TGTGCCAGTAGTATAGTCCCCGGACAGGGGGTCTCTGGGGCCAACGTCCTGACTTTC.